A single sample is the source of the 2 T cell receptor beta chains below, sequenced in a study of Graves' ophthalmopathy and Graves' hyperthyroidism. The TCR beta CDR3 regions underwent amplification from RNA transcripts. RT-PCR in the first round used HTBI primers; a second-round multiplex PCR followed. A single record per CDR3 protein comes from TCRdb applying MiXCR to the multiplex PCR reads. The data show 200,000 to 250,000 distinct CDR3 sequences, about 22% seen once. Material: peripheral blood. The source of these receptors is a woman aged 50 to 60 with Graves' ophthalmopathy.

Many counts were recorded for this clonotype. V is TRBV12-3 or TRBV12-4 and J is TRBJ2-4; tentatively, D is TRBD1 (6 bases). V lost 5 bases and J 0 bases, leaving 26 bases between the germline ends. This CDR3 has 20 amino acids. CDR3 region: CASSPLSGTTLNLAKNIQYF. The CDR3 DNA reads as TGTGCCAGCAGTCCCCTTTCCGGGACAACACTAAATCTAGCCAAAAACATTCAGTACTTC.

This clonotype was seen repeatedly, ten times or more. The chain joins TRBV2 to TRBJ2-7; no clear D gene. From germline, CDR1 is SNHLY and CDR2 FYNNEI. The CDR3 loop spans 14 amino acids. V lost 0 bases and J lost 0, with 6 bases in between. The CDR3 sequence: CASSEARFSYEQYF. CDR3 DNA sequence: TGTGCCAGCAGTGAAGCCAGATTCTCCTACGAGCAGTACTTC.